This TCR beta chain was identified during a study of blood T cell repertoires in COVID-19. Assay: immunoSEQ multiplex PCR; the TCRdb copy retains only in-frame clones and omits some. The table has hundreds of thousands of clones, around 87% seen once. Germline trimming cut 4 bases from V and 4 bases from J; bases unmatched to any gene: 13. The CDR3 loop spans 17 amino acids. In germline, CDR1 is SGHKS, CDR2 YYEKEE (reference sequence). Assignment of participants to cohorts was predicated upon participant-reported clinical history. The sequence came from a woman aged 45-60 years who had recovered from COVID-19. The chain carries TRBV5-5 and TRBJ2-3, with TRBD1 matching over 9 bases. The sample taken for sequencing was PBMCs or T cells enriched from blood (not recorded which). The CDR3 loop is CASSRSDRGAGPDTQYF. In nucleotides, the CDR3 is TGTGCCAGCAGCCGCTCGGACAGGGGCGCTGGTCCAGATACGCAGTATTTT.